This record concerns one T cell receptor (beta chain) sequence. No antigen is known for it. Repertoires were generated with immunoSEQ multiplex PCR, while TCRdb's copy carries only in-frame clones and drops some. Among 250,000 or so clones, around nine tenths were seen once, and the ten largest hold about 3%. This entry comes from a study of cytomegalovirus exposure and HLA in healthy donors. Across the study: Both the roughly 120 validation repertoires and the 666 first-cohort repertoires used the same platform, as reported by a later analysis. Whole-study results and caveats: According to reports, the classifier identified cytomegalovirus status with high specificity and sensitivity. Cytomegalovirus-associated TCR beta chains were listed, numbering 150 to 200. The authors confirmed in vitro that three CMV-associated chains were specific for CMV antigens.

V dropped 1 base and J dropped 5; count of bases not matched to a gene: 10. The CDR3 has 16 residues. Germline V gene sequence: CDR1 LGHNA, CDR2 YSLEER. The sequence came from a man between 18 and 29 years old in good health and CMV-seronegative. Sequences were obtained from PBMCs. This rearrangement joins TRBV4-3 to TRBJ2-5, with 7 bases matching TRBD1. The CDR3 loop reads CASSQASPGQRETQYF. Here the CDR3 DNA reads TGCGCCAGCAGCCAAGCCTCCCCGGGACAGCGGGAGACCCAGTACTTC.